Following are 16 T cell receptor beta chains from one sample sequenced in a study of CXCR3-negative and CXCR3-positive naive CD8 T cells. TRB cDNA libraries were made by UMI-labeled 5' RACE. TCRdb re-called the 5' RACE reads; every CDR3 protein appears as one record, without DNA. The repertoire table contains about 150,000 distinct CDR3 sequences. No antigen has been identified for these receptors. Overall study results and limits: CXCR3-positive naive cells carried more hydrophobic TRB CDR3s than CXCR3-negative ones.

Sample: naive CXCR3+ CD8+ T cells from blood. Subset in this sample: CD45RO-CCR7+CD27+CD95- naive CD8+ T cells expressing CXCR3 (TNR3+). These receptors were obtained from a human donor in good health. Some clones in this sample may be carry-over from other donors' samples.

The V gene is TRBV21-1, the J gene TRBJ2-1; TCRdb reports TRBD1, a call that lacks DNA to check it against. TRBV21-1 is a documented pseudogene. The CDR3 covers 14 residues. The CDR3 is CASLKEAGTNEQFF.

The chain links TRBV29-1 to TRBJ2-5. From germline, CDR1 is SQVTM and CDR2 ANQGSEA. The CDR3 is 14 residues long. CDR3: CSVEDPTLGETQYF.

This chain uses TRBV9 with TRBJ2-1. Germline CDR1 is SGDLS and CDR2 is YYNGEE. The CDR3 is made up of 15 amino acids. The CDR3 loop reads CASSADAMLNREQFF.

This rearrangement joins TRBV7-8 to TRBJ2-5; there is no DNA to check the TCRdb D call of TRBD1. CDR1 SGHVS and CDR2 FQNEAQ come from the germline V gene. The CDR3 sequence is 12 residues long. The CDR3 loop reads CASDRGYETQYF.

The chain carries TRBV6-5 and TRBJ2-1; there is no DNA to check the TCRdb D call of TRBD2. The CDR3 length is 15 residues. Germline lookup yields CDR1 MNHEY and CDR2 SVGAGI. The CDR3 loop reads CASSYSAGGLNEQFF.

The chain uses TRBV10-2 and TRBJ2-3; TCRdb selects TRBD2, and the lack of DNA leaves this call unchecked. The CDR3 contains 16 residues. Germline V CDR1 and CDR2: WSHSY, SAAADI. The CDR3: CASSEPGLAVTDTQYF.

CDR3 residues: CAISESTSGGIANTGELFF. The chain recombines TRBV10-3 with TRBJ2-2; TCRdb selects TRBD2, and the lack of DNA leaves this call unchecked. CDR1 ENHRY and CDR2 SYGVKD come from the germline V gene. The CDR3 totals 19 residues.

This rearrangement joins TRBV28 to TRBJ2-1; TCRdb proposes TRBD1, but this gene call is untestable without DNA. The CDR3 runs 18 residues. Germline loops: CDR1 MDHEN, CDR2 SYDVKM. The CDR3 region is CASSLGQGAEAGEVEQFF.

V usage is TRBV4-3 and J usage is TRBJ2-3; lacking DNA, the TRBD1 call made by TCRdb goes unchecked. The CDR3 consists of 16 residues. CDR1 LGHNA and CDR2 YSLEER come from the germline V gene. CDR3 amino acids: CASSHSRDSGMNTQYF.

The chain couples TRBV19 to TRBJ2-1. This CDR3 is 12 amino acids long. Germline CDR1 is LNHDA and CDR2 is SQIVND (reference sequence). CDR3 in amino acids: CASSIASNEQFF.

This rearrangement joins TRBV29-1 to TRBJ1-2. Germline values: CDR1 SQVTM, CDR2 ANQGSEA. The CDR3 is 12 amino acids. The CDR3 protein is CSVVEQNGGYTF.

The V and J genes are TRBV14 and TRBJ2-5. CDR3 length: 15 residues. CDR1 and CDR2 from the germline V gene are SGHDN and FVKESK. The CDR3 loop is CASSPTSGFGETQYF.

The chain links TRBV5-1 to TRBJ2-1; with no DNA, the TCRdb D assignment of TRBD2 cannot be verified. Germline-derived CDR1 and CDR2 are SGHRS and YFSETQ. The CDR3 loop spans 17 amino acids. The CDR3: CASSSVASGRGYNEQFF. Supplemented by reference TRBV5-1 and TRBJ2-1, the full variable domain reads KAGVTQTPRYLIKTRGQQVTLSCSPISGHRSVSWYQQTPGQGLQFLFEYFSETQRNKGNFPGRFSGRQFSNSRSEMNVSTLELGDSALYLCASSSVASGRGYNEQFFGPGTRLTVL.

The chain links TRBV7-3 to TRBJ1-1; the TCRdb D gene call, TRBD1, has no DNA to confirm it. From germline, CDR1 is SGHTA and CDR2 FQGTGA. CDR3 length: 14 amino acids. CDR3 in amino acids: CASSWGQPNTEAFF.

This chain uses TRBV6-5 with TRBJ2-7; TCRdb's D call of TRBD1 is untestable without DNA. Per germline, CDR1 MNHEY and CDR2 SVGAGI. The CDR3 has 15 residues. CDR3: CASSPNEGGMGEQYF.

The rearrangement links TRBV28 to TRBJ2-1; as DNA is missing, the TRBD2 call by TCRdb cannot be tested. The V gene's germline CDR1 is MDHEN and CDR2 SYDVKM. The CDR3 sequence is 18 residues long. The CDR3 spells CASSFRLAGEGTDNEQFF.